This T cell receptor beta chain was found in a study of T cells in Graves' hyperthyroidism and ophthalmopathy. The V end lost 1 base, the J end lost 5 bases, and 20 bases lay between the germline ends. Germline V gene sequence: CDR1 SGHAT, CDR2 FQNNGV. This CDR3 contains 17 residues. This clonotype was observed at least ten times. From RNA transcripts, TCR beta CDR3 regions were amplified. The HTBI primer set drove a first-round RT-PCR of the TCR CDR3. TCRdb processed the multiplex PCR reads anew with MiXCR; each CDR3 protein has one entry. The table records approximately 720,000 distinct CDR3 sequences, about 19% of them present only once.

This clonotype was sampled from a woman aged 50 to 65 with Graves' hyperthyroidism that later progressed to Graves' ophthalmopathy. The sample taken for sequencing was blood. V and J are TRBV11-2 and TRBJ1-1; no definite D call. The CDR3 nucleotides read TGTGCCAGCAGCTTAGGGAGTTTGTCTTTATTGAGGACTGAAGCTTTCTTT. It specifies CASSLGSLSLLRTEAFF.